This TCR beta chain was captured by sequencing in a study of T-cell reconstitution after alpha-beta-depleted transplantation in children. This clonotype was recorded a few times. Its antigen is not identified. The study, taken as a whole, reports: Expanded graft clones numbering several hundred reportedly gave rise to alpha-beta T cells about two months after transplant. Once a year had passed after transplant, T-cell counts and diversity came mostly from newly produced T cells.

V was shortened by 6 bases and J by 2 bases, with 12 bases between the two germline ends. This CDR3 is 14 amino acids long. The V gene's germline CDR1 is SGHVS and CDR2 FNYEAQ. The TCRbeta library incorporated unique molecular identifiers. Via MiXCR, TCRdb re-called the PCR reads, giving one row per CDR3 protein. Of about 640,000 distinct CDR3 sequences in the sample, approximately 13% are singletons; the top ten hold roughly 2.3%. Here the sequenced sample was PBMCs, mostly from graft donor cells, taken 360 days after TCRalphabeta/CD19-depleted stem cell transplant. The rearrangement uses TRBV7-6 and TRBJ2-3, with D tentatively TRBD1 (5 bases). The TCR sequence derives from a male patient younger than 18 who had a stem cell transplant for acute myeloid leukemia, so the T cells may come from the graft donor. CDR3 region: CASSTRQTTDTQYF. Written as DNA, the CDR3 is TGTGCCAGCAGTACCAGACAGACCACAGATACGCAGTATTTT. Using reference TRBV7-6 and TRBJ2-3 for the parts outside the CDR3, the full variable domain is GAGVSQSPRYKVTKRGQDVALRCDPISGHVSLYWYRQALGQGPEFLTYFNYEAQQDKSGLPNDRFSAERPEGSISTLTIQRTEQRDSAMYRCASSTRQTTDTQYFGPGTRLTVL.